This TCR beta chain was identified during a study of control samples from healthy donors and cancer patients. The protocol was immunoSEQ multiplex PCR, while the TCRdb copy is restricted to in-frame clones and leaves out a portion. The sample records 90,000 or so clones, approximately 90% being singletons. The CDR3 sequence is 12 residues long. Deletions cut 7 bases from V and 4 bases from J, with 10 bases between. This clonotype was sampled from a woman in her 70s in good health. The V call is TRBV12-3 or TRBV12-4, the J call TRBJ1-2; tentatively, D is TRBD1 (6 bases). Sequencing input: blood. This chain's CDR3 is CASTSDSYGYTF. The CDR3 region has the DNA TGTGCCAGCACCTCGGACAGCTATGGCTACACCTTC.